This T cell receptor (beta chain) derives from a study of a mutant IDH1 vaccine in newly diagnosed glioma. Study as a whole: The patients were given eight vaccinations, one each in weeks 1, 3, 5, 7, 11, 15, 19 and 23. Pretreatment consisted of radiotherapy, temozolomide, or both, with most receiving both.

The germline gives CDR1 SGHVS, CDR2 FNYEAQ. The CDR3 covers 15 residues. V shed 1 base and J 6 bases; nucleotides not matched to a gene: 3. Time point described: week 11, during vaccination. Vaccination comprised doses that each held 300 ug of mutant IDH1 20-mer peptide, plus topical imiquimod. A remark on this clone: No antigen is known for it.

Study observations and caveats: Variations in leading peripheral T cell clonotypes appeared to have no connection with pseudoprogression.

Sequenced by immunoSEQ multiplex PCR; TCRdb stores in-frame clones only, minus some. This sample yields about 130,000 clones, of which about four fifths are seen a single time; 5.5% belongs to the top ten. The sequencing here drew on PBMCs, taken from a glioma patient whose treatment included an IDH1 peptide vaccine. This sequence originates from a man aged 35 to 55 with glioma. V usage is TRBV7-6 and J usage is TRBJ1-4; 9 bases fit TRBD1. CDR3: CASSLEDRGDEKLFF. CDR3 in DNA: TGTGCCAGCAGCTTAGAAGACAGGGGGGATGAAAAACTGTTTTTT.